Here is one T cell receptor beta chain with its context. This record belongs to a study of control samples from healthy donors and cancer patients. TCRdb keeps only in-frame clones here, not all; method: immunoSEQ multiplex PCR. The sample holds about 270,000 clones; approximately 80% are singletons and the top ten take about an eighth. The V and J ends lost 6 bases and 9 bases respectively, with 12 bases between them. This CDR3 is 11 amino acids long. Germline values: CDR1 DFQATT, CDR2 SNEGSKA (reference sequence). V and J are TRBV20-1 and TRBJ2-1; D ambiguous. The sequenced material came from PBMCs. This TCR was recovered from a woman aged 55-70 years with lung cancer. The chain's CDR3 is CSAAPEFEQFF. CDR3 coding DNA: TGCAGTGCCGCGCCGGAATTTGAGCAGTTCTTC.